This T cell receptor beta chain was recovered during a study of T cells after posttransplantation cyclophosphamide. Cyclophosphamide on days +3 and +4 followed busulfan-fludarabine conditioning and a marrow graft. V was shortened by 6 bases and J by 4 bases, with 16 bases between the two germline ends. Germline values: CDR1 SGHNT, CDR2 YYREEE (reference sequence). The CDR3 has 14 residues. Clones were read by immunoSEQ multiplex PCR, and TCRdb kept only the in-frame ones, dropping some. The sample lists some 10,000 clones; 80% to 90% were seen once. The source of this sequence is a female patient between 50 and 60 years old who received an allogeneic stem cell transplant from a related donor, was CMV-positive, and had no GVHD. Some of the T cells may derive from the graft donor. The gene calls are TRBV5-4 and TRBJ2-5, with D perhaps TRBD2 (7 bases). Material: PBMCs, obtained after allogeneic stem cell transplant with posttransplant cyclophosphamide. CDR3 loop: CASKGGGMGETQYF. The CDR3 DNA reads as TGTGCCAGCAAAGGGGGGGGGATGGGAGAGACCCAGTACTTC.